This TCR beta chain emerged from a study of shared clonotypes between healthy human individuals. The CDR3 runs 11 residues. The ends were cut back, 3 bases at V and 11 bases at J, with 11 bases in the middle. CDR1 DFQATT and CDR2 SNEGSKA come from the germline V gene (reference sequence). Profiled with immunoSEQ multiplex PCR; TCRdb holds only in-frame clones, not every one. The data contain 2 million to 3 million clones, roughly 93% of them singletons. The chain employs TRBV20-1 and TRBJ2-1; no definite D call. The TCR sequence derives from a man aged 18 to 30 in good health. Some clones in this sample may be carry-over from other donors' samples. Material for sequencing was naive CD4+ T cells from PBMCs. Indicated subset: CD45RA+ positively selected. CDR3 in DNA: TGCAGTGCTAGTAGTCTCACCCAGCAGTTCTTC. Amino acids: CSASSLTQQFF.